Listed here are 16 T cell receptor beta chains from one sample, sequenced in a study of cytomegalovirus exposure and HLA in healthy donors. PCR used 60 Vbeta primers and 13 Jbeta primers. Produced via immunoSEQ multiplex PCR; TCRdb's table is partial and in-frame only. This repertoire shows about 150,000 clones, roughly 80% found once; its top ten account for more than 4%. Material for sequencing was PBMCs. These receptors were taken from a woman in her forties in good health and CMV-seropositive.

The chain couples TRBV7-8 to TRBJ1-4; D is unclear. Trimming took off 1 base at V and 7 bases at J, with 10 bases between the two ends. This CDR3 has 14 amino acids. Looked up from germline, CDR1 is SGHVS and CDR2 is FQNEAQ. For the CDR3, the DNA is TGTGCCAGCAGCTTAGGCCAGTGGCCTGAAAAACTGTTTTTT. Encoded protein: CASSLGQWPEKLFF.

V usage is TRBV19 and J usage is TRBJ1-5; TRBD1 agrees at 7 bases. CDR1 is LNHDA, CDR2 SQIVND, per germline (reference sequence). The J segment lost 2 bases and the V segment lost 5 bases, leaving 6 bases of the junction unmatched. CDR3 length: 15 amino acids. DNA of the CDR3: TGTGCCAGTAGTGATCAGGGGGGTGGCAATCAGCCCCAGCATTTT. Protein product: CASSDQGGGNQPQHF. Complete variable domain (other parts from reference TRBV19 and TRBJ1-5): DGGITQSPKYLFRKEGQNVTLSCEQNLNHDAMYWYRQDPGQGLRLIYYSQIVNDFQKGDIAEGYSVSREKKESFPLTVTSAQKNPTAFYLCASSDQGGGNQPQHFGDGTRLSIL.

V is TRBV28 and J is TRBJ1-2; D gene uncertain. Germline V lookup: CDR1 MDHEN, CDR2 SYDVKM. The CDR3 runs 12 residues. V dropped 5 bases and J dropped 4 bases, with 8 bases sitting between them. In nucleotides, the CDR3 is TGTGCCAGCAGTCCTGACACCTATGGCTACACCTTC. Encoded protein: CASSPDTYGYTF.

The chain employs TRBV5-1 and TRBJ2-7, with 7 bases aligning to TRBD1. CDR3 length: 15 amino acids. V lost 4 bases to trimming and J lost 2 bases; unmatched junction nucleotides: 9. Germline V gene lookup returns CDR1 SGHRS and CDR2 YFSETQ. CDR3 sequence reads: CASSPVPGQTYEQYF. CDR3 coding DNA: TGCGCCAGCAGCCCAGTACCGGGACAGACCTACGAGCAGTACTTC.

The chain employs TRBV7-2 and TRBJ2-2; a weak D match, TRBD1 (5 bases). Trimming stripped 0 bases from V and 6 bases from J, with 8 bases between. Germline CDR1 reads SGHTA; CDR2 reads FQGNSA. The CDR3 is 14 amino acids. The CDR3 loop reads CASSLARAAGELFF. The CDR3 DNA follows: TGTGCCAGCAGCTTAGCCAGGGCGGCCGGGGAGCTGTTTTTT.

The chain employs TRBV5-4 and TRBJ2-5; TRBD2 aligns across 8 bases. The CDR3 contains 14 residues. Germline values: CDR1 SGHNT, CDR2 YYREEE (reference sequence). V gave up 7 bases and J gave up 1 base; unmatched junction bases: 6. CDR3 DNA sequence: TGTGCCAGCGAGAGCGGGAGACGCCAAGAGACCCAGTACTTC. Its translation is CASESGRRQETQYF. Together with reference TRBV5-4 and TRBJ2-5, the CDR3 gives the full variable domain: ETGVTQSPTHLIKTRGQQVTLRCSSQSGHNTVSWYQQALGQGPQFIFQYYREEENGRGNFPPRFSGLQFPNYSSELNVNALELDDSALYLCASESGRRQETQYFGPGTRLLVL.

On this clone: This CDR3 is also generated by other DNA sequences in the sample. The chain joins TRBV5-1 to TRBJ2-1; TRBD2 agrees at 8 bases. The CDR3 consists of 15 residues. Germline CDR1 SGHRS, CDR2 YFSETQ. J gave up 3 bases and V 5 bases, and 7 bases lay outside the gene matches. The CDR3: CASRPSGTSYNEQFF. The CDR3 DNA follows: TGCGCCAGCAGACCCAGCGGGACTAGCTACAATGAGCAGTTCTTC.

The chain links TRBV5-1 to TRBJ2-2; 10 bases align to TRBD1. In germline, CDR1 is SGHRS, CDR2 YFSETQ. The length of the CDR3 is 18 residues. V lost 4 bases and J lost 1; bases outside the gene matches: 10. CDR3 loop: CASSLPTGGVWNTGELFF. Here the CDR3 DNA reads TGCGCCAGCAGCCTCCCGACAGGGGGCGTGTGGAACACCGGGGAGCTGTTTTTT.

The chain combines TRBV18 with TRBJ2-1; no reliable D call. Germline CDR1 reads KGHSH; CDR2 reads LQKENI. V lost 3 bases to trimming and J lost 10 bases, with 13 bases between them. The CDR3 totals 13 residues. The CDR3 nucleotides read TGTGCCAGCTCACCCCCCATGTCTGGCGAGCAGTTCTTC. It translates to CASSPPMSGEQFF.

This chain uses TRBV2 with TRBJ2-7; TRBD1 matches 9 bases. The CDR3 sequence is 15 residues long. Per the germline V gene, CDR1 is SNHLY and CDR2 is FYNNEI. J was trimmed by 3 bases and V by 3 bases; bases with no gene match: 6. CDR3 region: CASSDLGQGNYEQYF. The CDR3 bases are TGTGCCAGCAGTGACCTAGGACAGGGGAACTACGAGCAGTACTTC.

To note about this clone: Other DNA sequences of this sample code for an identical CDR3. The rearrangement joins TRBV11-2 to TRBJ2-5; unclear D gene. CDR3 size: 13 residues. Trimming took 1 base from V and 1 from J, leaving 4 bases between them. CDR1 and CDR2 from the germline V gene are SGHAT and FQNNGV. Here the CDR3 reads CASSLGAQETQYF. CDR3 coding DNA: TGTGCCAGCAGCTTAGGGGCCCAAGAGACCCAGTACTTC.

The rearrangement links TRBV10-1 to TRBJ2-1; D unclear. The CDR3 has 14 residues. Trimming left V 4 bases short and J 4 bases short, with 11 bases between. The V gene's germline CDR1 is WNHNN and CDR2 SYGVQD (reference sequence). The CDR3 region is CASSVELRYNEQFF. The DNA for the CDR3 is TGCGCCAGCAGTGTAGAACTGAGATACAATGAGCAGTTCTTC.

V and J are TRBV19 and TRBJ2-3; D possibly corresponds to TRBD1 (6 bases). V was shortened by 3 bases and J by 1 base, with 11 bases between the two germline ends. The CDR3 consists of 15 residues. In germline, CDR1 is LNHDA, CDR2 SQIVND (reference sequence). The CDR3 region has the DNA TGTGCCAGTAGTATCCAGAACAGGGGCACAGATACGCAGTATTTT. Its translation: CASSIQNRGTDTQYF.

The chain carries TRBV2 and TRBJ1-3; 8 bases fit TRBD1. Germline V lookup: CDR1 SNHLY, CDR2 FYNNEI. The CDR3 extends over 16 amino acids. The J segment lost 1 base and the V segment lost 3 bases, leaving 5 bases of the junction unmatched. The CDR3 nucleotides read TGTGCCAGCAGTGACCCGGGACAGGTTTCTGGAAACACCATATATTTT. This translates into CASSDPGQVSGNTIYF.

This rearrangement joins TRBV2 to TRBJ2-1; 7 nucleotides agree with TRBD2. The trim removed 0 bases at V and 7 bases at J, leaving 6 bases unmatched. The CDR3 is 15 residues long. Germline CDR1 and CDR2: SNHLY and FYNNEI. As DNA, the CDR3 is TGTGCCAGCAGTGAAGCACTAGCGATTTATAATGAGCAGTTCTTC. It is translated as CASSEALAIYNEQFF.

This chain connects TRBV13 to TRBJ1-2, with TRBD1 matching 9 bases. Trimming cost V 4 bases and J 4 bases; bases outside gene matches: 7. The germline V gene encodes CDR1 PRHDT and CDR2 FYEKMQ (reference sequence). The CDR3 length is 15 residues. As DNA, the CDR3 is TGTGCCAGCAGCTCAACCGGGACAGGGATCTATGGCTACACCTTC. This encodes CASSSTGTGIYGYTF.